Presented here are 32 T cell receptor beta chains from one specimen sequenced in a study of PD-1 blockade in classical Hodgkin lymphoma. The table came from immunoSEQ multiplex PCR; TCRdb's copy has only in-frame clones and leaves some out. The data contain around 19,000 clones, just over 85% of them singletons. Every one of the patients relapsed after autologous stem cell transplantation (brentuximab vedotin exposure was variable). The sequencing used peripheral blood mononuclear cells (PBMCs), collected before the second cycle of nivolumab. The source is a human donor with classical Hodgkin lymphoma.

This clone has just one count. This chain uses TRBV5-1 with TRBJ1-6; D may be TRBD1 (5 bases). CDR1 is SGHRS and CDR2 is YFSETQ in the germline V gene. Deletions cut 2 bases from V and 9 bases from J, with 15 bases between. There are 15 residues in the CDR3. In DNA form, the CDR3 reads TGCGCCAGCAGCTTTCTAGACAGCCCAGGTTCACCCCTCCACTTT. It specifies CASSFLDSPGSPLHF.

The chain's CDR3 is CASSSGTSGGHEQFF. The CDR3 DNA follows: TGCGCCAGCAGCTCCGGGACTAGCGGGGGACATGAGCAGTTCTTC. The chain uses TRBV5-1 and TRBJ2-1; TRBD2 agrees at 14 bases. Germline-derived CDR1 and CDR2 are SGHRS and YFSETQ. V lost 3 bases and J lost 8; bases outside the gene matches: 4. The CDR3 loop spans 15 amino acids. The full variable domain, rest sourced from reference TRBV5-1 and TRBJ2-1, is KAGVTQTPRYLIKTRGQQVTLSCSPISGHRSVSWYQQTPGQGLQFLFEYFSETQRNKGNFPGRFSGRQFSNSRSEMNVSTLELGDSALYLCASSSGTSGGHEQFFGPGTRLTVL.

The chain joins TRBV7-9 to TRBJ1-4; D may be TRBD1 (6 bases). This CDR3 is 16 amino acids long. V lost 4 bases to trimming and J lost 3 bases, with 15 bases between them. Germline V lookup: CDR1 SEHNR, CDR2 FQNEAQ (reference sequence). The CDR3 here is CASSSGDKGANEKLFF. CDR3 sequence (DNA): TGTGCCAGCAGCTCGGGAGACAAGGGGGCTAATGAAAAACTGTTTTTT.

The rearrangement links TRBV5-5 to TRBJ1-2; D gene ambiguous. This CDR3 is 14 amino acids long. V lost 0 bases, J lost 3 bases, and 9 bases lay in between. Germline V CDR1 and CDR2: SGHKS, YYEKEE (reference sequence). The CDR3, as DNA: TGTGCCAGCAGCTTGGACAGCGTGTACTATGGCTACACCTTC. Translated: CASSLDSVYYGYTF. Using reference TRBV5-5 and TRBJ1-2 for the parts outside the CDR3, the full variable domain is DAGVTQSPTHLIKTRGQQVTLRCSPISGHKSVSWYQQVLGQGPQFIFQYYEKEERGRGNFPDRFSARQFPNYSSELNVNALLLGDSALYLCASSLDSVYYGYTFGSGTRLTVV.

This chain uses TRBV7-4 with TRBJ2-7; tentative D call: TRBD1 (6 bases). Germline V gene sequence: CDR1 SGHVT, CDR2 SQSDAQ. Between the trimmed V and J ends, which lost 5 bases and 2 bases, there was a span of 13 bases. CDR3 length: 14 amino acids. The CDR3 bases are TGTGCCAGCAGCATGGATGGGGGCACCTACGAGCAGTACTTC. It codes for CASSMDGGTYEQYF.

This clone was observed a few times. This chain joins TRBV4-2 and TRBJ2-7; D not resolved. The CDR3 totals 13 residues. V lost 0 bases, J lost 6 bases, and 9 bases lay in between. Per the germline V gene, CDR1 is LGHNA and CDR2 is YNFKEQ. CDR3 coding DNA: TGTGCCAGCAGCCAAGATCGGGTGGGCGAGCAGTACTTC. Its translation is CASSQDRVGEQYF.

The chain is built from TRBV28 and TRBJ2-7; the D call may be TRBD1 or TRBD2 (5 bases each). The germline gives CDR1 MDHEN, CDR2 SYDVKM. This CDR3 is 16 amino acids long. Trimming left V 2 bases short and J 7 bases short, with 21 bases between. Here the CDR3 reads CASSLAGAGAPGEQYF. CDR3 coding DNA: TGTGCCAGCAGTTTAGCCGGGGCGGGCGCCCCGGGGGAGCAGTACTTC.

This clone was recorded a few times. The chain recombines TRBV25-1 with TRBJ1-5; D not certain. Germline V CDR1 and CDR2: MGHDK, SYGVNS. Trimming stripped 2 bases from V and 5 bases from J, with 4 bases between. This CDR3 is built from 12 residues. CDR3 nucleotides: TGTGCCAGCAGTGAAGGGTATCAGCCCCAGCATTTT. Its protein is CASSEGYQPQHF. The whole variable domain, remainder taken from reference TRBV25-1 and TRBJ1-5, is EADIYQTPRYLVIGTGKKITLECSQTMGHDKMYWYQQDPGMELHLIHYSYGVNSTEKGDLSSESTVSRIRTEHFPLTLESARPSHTSQYLCASSEGYQPQHFGDGTRLSIL.

V is TRBV7-8 and J is TRBJ2-3; D unclear. The V and J ends lost 3 bases and 1 base respectively, with 8 bases between them. Germline-derived CDR1 and CDR2 are SGHVS and FQNEAQ. CDR3 length equals 14 residues. The CDR3 sequence is CASSFGLGTDTQYF. The CDR3 DNA follows: TGTGCCAGCAGCTTTGGGTTAGGCACAGATACGCAGTATTTT.

V is TRBV5-1 and J is TRBJ1-2; 12 nucleotides match TRBD1. Germline V gene data show CDR1 as SGHRS and CDR2 as YFSETQ. This CDR3 contains 15 residues. V lost 4 bases and J lost 4; bases outside the gene matches: 5. CDR3 protein: CASSIGTGGGYGYTF. The CDR3 coding sequence is TGCGCCAGCAGCATAGGGACAGGGGGCGGCTATGGCTACACCTTC.

The genes are TRBV7-9 and TRBJ2-6; D may be TRBD1 (5 bases). V was clipped by 3 bases and J by 4 bases, with 13 bases between them. Germline-derived CDR1 and CDR2 are SEHNR and FQNEAQ (reference sequence). CDR3 length: 16 residues. The CDR3 DNA reads TGTGCCAGCAGCTTTACCAGGGTTTCCGGGGCCAACGTCCTGACTTTC. Its protein is CASSFTRVSGANVLTF.

V and J are TRBV5-1 and TRBJ2-2, with D unclear. From germline, CDR1 is SGHRS and CDR2 YFSETQ. The V and J ends lost 0 bases and 0 bases respectively, with 9 bases between them. CDR3 length equals 16 residues. CDR3 bases: TGCGCCAGCAGCTTGGGTGCGACTGCGAACACCGGGGAGCTGTTTTTT. Translation: CASSLGATANTGELFF.

The V gene is TRBV6-6, the J gene TRBJ2-3, with 8 bases lining up with TRBD1. CDR3 length: 14 residues. The V and J ends lost 0 bases and 6 bases, in that order; junction bases with no gene match: 2. Per germline, CDR1 MNHNY and CDR2 SVGAGI (reference sequence). The CDR3 coding sequence is TGTGCCAGCAGTTACTCCAGGGGGCGGGATACGCAGTATTTT. Residues: CASSYSRGRDTQYF.

The rearrangement uses TRBV14 and TRBJ2-4, with 12 bases identical to TRBD1. Germline CDR1 is SGHDN and CDR2 is FVKESK. V was clipped by 0 bases and J by 1 base; unmatched bases: 7. The CDR3 totals 19 residues. The CDR3: CASSQEGTGGAFAKNIQYF. In nucleotides, the CDR3 is TGTGCCAGCAGCCAAGAAGGGACAGGGGGCGCGTTTGCCAAAAACATTCAGTACTTC.

V gene TRBV7-9 combines with J gene TRBJ1-4, with 7 nucleotides matching TRBD1. Germline lookup yields CDR1 SEHNR and CDR2 FQNEAQ (reference sequence). Trimming cost V 5 bases and J 3 bases; bases outside gene matches: 6. CDR3 size: 15 residues. The CDR3 loop is CASSATGDANEKLFF. As DNA, the CDR3 is TGTGCCAGCAGCGCTACAGGGGATGCTAATGAAAAACTGTTTTTT.

This chain links TRBV2 with TRBJ2-7, with D uncertain. There are 15 residues in the CDR3. V was pared by 0 bases and J by 2 bases, with 11 bases between. From germline, CDR1 is SNHLY and CDR2 FYNNEI. The chain's CDR3 is CASSEALSVPYEQYF. The CDR3 DNA reads TGTGCCAGCAGTGAAGCGCTTTCTGTACCCTACGAGCAGTACTTC.

This clone was picked up one time. The chain recombines TRBV30 with TRBJ2-5; perhaps D is TRBD1 or TRBD2 (5 bases each). V gave up 2 bases and J gave up 5 bases, with 12 bases separating them. The germline V gene has CDR1 GTSNPN and CDR2 SVGIG (reference sequence). The CDR3 has 13 amino acids. The CDR3 here is CAWSWGFEETQYF. Written as DNA, the CDR3 is TGTGCCTGGAGTTGGGGGTTTGAGGAGACCCAGTACTTC. The variable domain in full, completed from reference TRBV30 and TRBJ2-5, reads SQTIHQWPATLVQPVGSPLSLECTVEGTSNPNLYWYRQAAGRGLQLLFYSVGIGQISSEVPQNLSASRPQDRQFILSSKKLLLSDSGFYLCAWSWGFEETQYFGPGTRLLVL.

The chain uses TRBV5-1 and TRBJ1-1, with a tentative D call TRBD1 (5 bases). The germline V gene has CDR1 SGHRS and CDR2 YFSETQ. V lost 2 bases to trimming and J lost 0 bases, with 17 bases between them. This CDR3 comprises 17 residues. CDR3 region: CASSFWQGHPLNTEAFF. CDR3 bases: TGCGCCAGCAGCTTTTGGCAGGGTCACCCCCTGAACACTGAAGCTTTCTTT.

The V and J genes are TRBV7-9 and TRBJ2-3, with a weak D call TRBD1 (6 bases). Germline lookup yields CDR1 SEHNR and CDR2 FQNEAQ (reference sequence). V was pared by 5 bases and J by 2 bases, with 14 bases between. CDR3 length: 15 amino acids. CDR3 sequence: CASSLGTLYTDTQYF. The DNA of the CDR3 is TGTGCCAGCAGCCTCGGGACACTCTACACAGATACGCAGTATTTT.

CDR3 sequence reads: CASRTDGTLGTDTQYF. The CDR3 DNA reads TGTGCCAGCAGGACTGACGGGACTTTGGGCACAGATACGCAGTATTTT. The chain uses TRBV5-8 and TRBJ2-3; D possibly corresponds to TRBD2 (6 bases). Deletions cut 5 bases from V and 1 base from J, with 17 bases between. Germline assignment: CDR1 SGHTS and CDR2 YDEGEE. The CDR3 contains 16 residues.

V and J are TRBV7-9 and TRBJ2-1; 9 nucleotides align to TRBD2. J was trimmed by 7 bases and V by 4 bases; bases with no gene match: 8. Germline V gene lookup returns CDR1 SEHNR and CDR2 FQNEAQ (reference sequence). The CDR3 contains 15 residues. The CDR3 region is CASSSSGALGNEQFF. CDR3 in DNA: TGTGCCAGCAGCTCTAGCGGGGCCCTTGGGAATGAGCAGTTCTTC.

This chain connects TRBV13 to TRBJ2-7; D is unclear. The CDR3 consists of 14 residues. The V and J ends lost 4 bases and 3 bases respectively, with 13 bases between them. The germline V gene has CDR1 PRHDT and CDR2 FYEKMQ (reference sequence). The CDR3, as DNA: TGTGCCAGCAGCTCCCGCAGTGTATTCTACGAGCAGTACTTC. Protein sequence: CASSSRSVFYEQYF.

This clone was observed once. The chain joins TRBV5-8 to TRBJ2-1; D remains unclear. The CDR3 length is 16 residues. The V end lost 1 base, the J end lost 0 bases, and 11 bases lay between the germline ends. Germline values: CDR1 SGHTS, CDR2 YDEGEE. The CDR3 is CASSLLQSHSYNEQFF. The CDR3 nucleotides are TGTGCCAGCAGCTTGTTACAGAGCCACTCCTACAATGAGCAGTTCTTC.

V usage is TRBV5-1 and J usage is TRBJ2-1; tentative D call: TRBD1 (5 bases). V lost 0 bases and J 8 bases, leaving 9 bases between the germline ends. Germline V gene sequence: CDR1 SGHRS, CDR2 YFSETQ. This CDR3 contains 13 residues. CDR3 DNA sequence: TGCGCCAGCAGCTTGGGGGGCCTTGATGAGCAGTTCTTC. It encodes CASSLGGLDEQFF.

As DNA, the CDR3 is TGCGCCAGCAGGATCGATGCGGGGGGGCCGGGCAATGAGCAGTTCTTC. Its translation: CASRIDAGGPGNEQFF. This chain uses TRBV5-1 with TRBJ2-1, with 9 bases fitting TRBD2. The CDR3 runs 16 residues. Losses at the gene ends were 5 bases for V and 6 bases for J; bases not matched to a gene: 12. From germline, CDR1 is SGHRS and CDR2 YFSETQ.

V is TRBV4-2 and J is TRBJ1-2; D unresolved. In germline, CDR1 is LGHNA, CDR2 YNFKEQ. Between the trimmed V and J ends, which lost 1 base and 5 bases, there was a span of 11 bases. The CDR3 length is 14 residues. The CDR3 DNA sequence: TGTGCCAGCAGCCAAGGGGTCGGGGAGTATGGCTACACCTTC. It translates to CASSQGVGEYGYTF.

This chain joins TRBV9 and TRBJ2-5; the D is unclear. V was shortened by 4 bases and J by 1 base, with 14 bases between the two germline ends. This CDR3 has 15 residues. Germline V gives CDR1 SGDLS, CDR2 YYNGEE. In DNA, the CDR3 is TGTGCCAGCAGCCCCAGTTATCTACTCCAAGAGACCCAGTACTTC. Translating it yields CASSPSYLLQETQYF.

This sequence joins TRBV19 and TRBJ2-2, with D perhaps matching TRBD2 (5 bases). Germline assignment: CDR1 LNHDA and CDR2 SQIVND (reference sequence). Trimming removed 3 bases at V and 6 bases at J, with 14 bases between. This CDR3 region has 15 residues. CDR3 protein: CASSIQASSPGELFF. The CDR3 DNA follows: TGTGCCAGTAGTATCCAGGCTAGCAGCCCCGGGGAGCTGTTTTTT.

The CDR3 coding sequence is TGTGCCATCAGTGAGACTTGGGACGTTAGCAATCAGCCCCAGCATTTT. This codes for CAISETWDVSNQPQHF. The chain uses TRBV10-3 and TRBJ1-5; D may be TRBD1 (5 bases). The V gene's germline CDR1 is ENHRY and CDR2 SYGVKD. The germline V and J ends were trimmed by 2 bases and 0 bases, with 11 bases remaining between them. The CDR3 consists of 16 residues.

The chain couples TRBV5-5 to TRBJ1-2, with D possibly matching TRBD1 (6 bases). The CDR3 is 14 amino acids. V gave up 5 bases and J gave up 6 bases, with 17 bases separating them. Germline V lookup: CDR1 SGHKS, CDR2 YYEKEE (reference sequence). The CDR3 protein is CASSSNRDGDGYTF. CDR3 DNA: TGTGCCAGCAGTTCTAACAGGGATGGTGATGGCTACACCTTC. Looking up the rest from reference TRBV5-5 and TRBJ1-2 gives the full variable domain: DAGVTQSPTHLIKTRGQQVTLRCSPISGHKSVSWYQQVLGQGPQFIFQYYEKEERGRGNFPDRFSARQFPNYSSELNVNALLLGDSALYLCASSSNRDGDGYTFGSGTRLTVV.

The chain couples TRBV14 to TRBJ1-1; the D gene is possibly TRBD1 (5 bases). With 2 bases removed from V and 4 bases from J, the gap between germline ends came to 17 bases. There are 16 residues in the CDR3. Germline assignment: CDR1 SGHDN and CDR2 FVKESK. The CDR3 reads CASSQFPGWGGTEAFF. The DNA of the CDR3 is TGTGCCAGCAGCCAATTCCCAGGGTGGGGTGGCACTGAAGCTTTCTTT.

This clone was observed a few times. The V call is TRBV6-6, the J call TRBJ1-2; D might be TRBD1 (5 bases). V lost 5 bases and J lost 4, with 17 bases in between. This CDR3 has 15 amino acids. Germline lookup yields CDR1 MNHNY and CDR2 SVGAGI (reference sequence). In nucleotides, the CDR3 is TGTGCCAGCAGTACCCAAACCGGGACCATCTATGGCTACACCTTC. It translates to CASSTQTGTIYGYTF.